This entry is about one T cell receptor (beta chain). This entry comes from a study of blood T cell repertoires in COVID-19. In the study overall: COVID-19 samples collected from the United States, Italy and Spain covered acute and convalescent phases. Sources were T cells, B-cell-depleted T cells, or PBMCs; the material itself was cDNA or gDNA.

The germline V gene has CDR1 SNHLY and CDR2 FYNNEI. V was trimmed by 0 bases and J by 6 bases, leaving 11 bases between them. This CDR3 contains 14 residues. Sequencing used immunoSEQ multiplex PCR; TCRdb keeps in-frame clones, though not all of them. Of 200,000 or so clones listed, 80% to 90% were seen once; the top ten hold 3.8%. Across about two dozen US areas, participants ranged in age from 18 to 89 years. This chain joins TRBV2 and TRBJ1-2; D is ambiguous. Sequencing used PBMCs or T cells enriched from blood (not recorded which). The sequence came from a woman aged 40 to 50 with acute COVID-19. CDR3 in DNA: TGTGCCAGCAGTGAAGCGTCTTACACGCATGGCTACACCTTC. Its protein is CASSEASYTHGYTF.